This TCR beta chain was sequenced in a study of long-term antiretroviral therapy in people with HIV. Whole-study results and caveats: Repertoires in HIV (unlike those of controls) had narrower CDR3 length ranges.

With survey level as its setting, the immunoSEQ assay was v3.0. Using immunoSEQ multiplex PCR, the repertoire was profiled, and TCRdb retains in-frame clones only, with some absent. This table has about 32,000 clones, approximately 94% appearing once. This CDR3 comprises 14 residues. Trimming stripped 1 base from V and 0 bases from J, with 7 bases between. Looked up from germline, CDR1 is SGHTA and CDR2 is FQGNSA. Of note for this clone: Its antigen is currently unknown.

The chain is built from TRBV7-2 and TRBJ2-7, with D tentatively TRBD2 (5 bases). Here the sequenced sample was unsorted PBMCs, taken 4.1 years after starting antiretroviral therapy. This receptor was taken from a woman between 45 and 60 years old with HIV. CDR3 loop: CASSLGTASYEQYF. The CDR3 DNA reads TGTGCCAGCAGCTTAGGGACTGCCTCCTACGAGCAGTACTTC.